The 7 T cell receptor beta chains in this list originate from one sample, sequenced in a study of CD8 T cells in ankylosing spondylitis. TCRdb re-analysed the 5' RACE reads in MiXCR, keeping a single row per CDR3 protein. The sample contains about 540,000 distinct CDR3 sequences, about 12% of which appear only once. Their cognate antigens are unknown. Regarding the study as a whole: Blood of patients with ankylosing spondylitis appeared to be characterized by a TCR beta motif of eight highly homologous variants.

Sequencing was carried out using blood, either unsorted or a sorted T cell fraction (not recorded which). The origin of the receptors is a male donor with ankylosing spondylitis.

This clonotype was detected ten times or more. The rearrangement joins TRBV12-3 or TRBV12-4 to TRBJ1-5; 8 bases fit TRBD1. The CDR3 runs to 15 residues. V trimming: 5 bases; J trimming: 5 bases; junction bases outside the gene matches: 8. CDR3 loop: CASSPTGVWDQPQHF. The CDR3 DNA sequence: TGTGCCAGCAGTCCGACAGGGGTGTGGGATCAGCCCCAGCATTTT.

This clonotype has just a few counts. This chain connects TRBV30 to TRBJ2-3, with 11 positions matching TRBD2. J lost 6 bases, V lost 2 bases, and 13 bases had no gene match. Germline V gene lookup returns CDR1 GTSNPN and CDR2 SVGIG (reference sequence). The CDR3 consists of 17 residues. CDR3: CAWSRSPTSGILDTQYF. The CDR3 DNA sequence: TGTGCCTGGAGTAGGTCACCGACTAGCGGGATCCTGGATACGCAGTATTTT.

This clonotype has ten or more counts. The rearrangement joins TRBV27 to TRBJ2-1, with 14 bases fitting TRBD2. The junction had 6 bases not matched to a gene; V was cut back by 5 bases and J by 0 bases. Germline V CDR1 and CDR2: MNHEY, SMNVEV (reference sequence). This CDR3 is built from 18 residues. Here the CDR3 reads CASSQTGTSGSSYNEQFF. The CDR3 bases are TGTGCCAGCAGTCAAACCGGGACTAGCGGGAGCTCCTACAATGAGCAGTTCTTC.

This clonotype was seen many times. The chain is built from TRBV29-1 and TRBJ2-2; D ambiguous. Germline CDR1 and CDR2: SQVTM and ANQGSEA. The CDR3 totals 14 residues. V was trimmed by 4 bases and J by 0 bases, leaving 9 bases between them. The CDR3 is CSVVGRANTGELFF. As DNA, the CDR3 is TGCAGCGTTGTCGGCAGAGCGAACACCGGGGAGCTGTTTTTT.

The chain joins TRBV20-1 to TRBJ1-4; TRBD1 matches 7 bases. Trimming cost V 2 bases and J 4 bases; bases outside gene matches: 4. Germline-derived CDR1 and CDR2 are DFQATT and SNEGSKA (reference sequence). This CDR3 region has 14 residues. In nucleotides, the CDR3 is TGCAGTGCTAGACGGGACAGCTATAATGAAAAACTGTTTTTT. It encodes CSARRDSYNEKLFF.

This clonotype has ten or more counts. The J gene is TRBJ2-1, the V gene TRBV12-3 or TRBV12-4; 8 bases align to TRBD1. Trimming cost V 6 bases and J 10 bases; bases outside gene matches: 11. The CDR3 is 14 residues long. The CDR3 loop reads CASRPGQGVGEQFF. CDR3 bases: TGTGCCAGCAGACCAGGACAGGGTGTCGGGGAGCAGTTCTTC.

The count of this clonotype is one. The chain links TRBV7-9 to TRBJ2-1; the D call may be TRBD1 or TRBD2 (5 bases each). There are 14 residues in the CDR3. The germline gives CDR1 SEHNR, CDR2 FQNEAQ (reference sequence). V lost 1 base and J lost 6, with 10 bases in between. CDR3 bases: TGTGCCAGCAGCTTAGGGGGGTTTCGCAATGAGCAGTTCTTC. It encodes CASSLGGFRNEQFF.